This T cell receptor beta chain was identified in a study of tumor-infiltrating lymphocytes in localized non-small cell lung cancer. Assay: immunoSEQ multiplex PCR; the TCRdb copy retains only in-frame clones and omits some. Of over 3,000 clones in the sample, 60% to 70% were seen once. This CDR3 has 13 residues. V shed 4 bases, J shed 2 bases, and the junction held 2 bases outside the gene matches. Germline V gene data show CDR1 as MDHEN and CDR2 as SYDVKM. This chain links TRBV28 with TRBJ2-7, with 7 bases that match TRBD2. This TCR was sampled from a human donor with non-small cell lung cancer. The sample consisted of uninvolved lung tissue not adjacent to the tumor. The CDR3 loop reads CASSWDYAYEQYF. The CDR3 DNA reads TGTGCCAGCAGTTGGGACTATGCCTACGAGCAGTACTTC.